Shown below are 16 T cell receptor beta chains from a single sample sequenced in a study of cytomegalovirus exposure and HLA in healthy donors. PCR was performed using 60 Vbeta and 13 Jbeta primers. Profiling relied on immunoSEQ multiplex PCR, and the TCRdb table lists in-frame clones only, not all of them. The sample shows more than 80,000 clones, roughly three fifths of them seen only once. The sequenced sample consisted of PBMCs. Receptors were obtained from a man in his sixties in good health and CMV-seronegative.

This chain joins TRBV28 and TRBJ2-2; 9 bases align to TRBD1. Trimming took 6 bases from V and 0 from J; bases not matched to a gene: 2. Germline V gene lookup returns CDR1 MDHEN and CDR2 SYDVKM. The CDR3 extends over 15 amino acids. CDR3 region: CASRTGGANTGELFF. In DNA form, the CDR3 reads TGTGCCAGCAGGACAGGGGGGGCGAACACCGGGGAGCTGTTTTTT.

V usage is TRBV15 and J usage is TRBJ2-5; TRBD1 matches at 9 bases. TRBJ2-7 matches the DNA end more closely, so the J call is doubtful. The CDR3 is 16 amino acids. CDR1 is LNHNV, CDR2 YYDKDF, per germline (reference sequence). The CDR3 DNA is TGTGCCACCAGCAGAGATCGAGGGACAGGGTCCTACGAGCAGTACTTC. Translated, it gives CATSRDRGTGSYEQYF.

The V and J genes are TRBV19 and TRBJ2-3, with D possibly TRBD2 on 5 matching bases. The V and J ends lost 0 bases and 4 bases respectively, with 8 bases between them. Germline CDR1 reads LNHDA; CDR2 reads SQIVND (reference sequence). The CDR3 covers 14 residues. CDR3: CASSIDQEADTQYF. The DNA of the CDR3 is TGTGCCAGTAGTATAGATCAGGAGGCAGATACGCAGTATTTT.

The J gene is TRBJ2-3, the V gene TRBV11-2, with a weak D call TRBD2 (6 bases). Trimming removed 6 bases from V and 0 bases from J, with 13 bases in between. Looked up from germline, CDR1 is SGHAT and CDR2 is FQNNGV. This CDR3 comprises 15 residues. Here the CDR3 reads CASRPAGTSTDTQYF. CDR3 nucleotides: TGTGCCAGCAGACCTGCCGGGACTAGCACAGATACGCAGTATTTT.

This rearrangement joins TRBV6-5 to TRBJ1-1, with D possibly being TRBD1 (5 bases). The V end was cut by 10 bases, the J end by 1 base, with 16 bases between. The CDR3 has 14 amino acids. Germline CDR1 is MNHEY and CDR2 is SVGAGI. CDR3 nucleotide sequence: TGTGCCACCCAGGATTGGGGCACGAACACTGAAGCTTTCTTT. It yields the protein CATQDWGTNTEAFF.

V gene TRBV10-1 combines with J gene TRBJ2-1, with D hard to call. CDR3 size: 12 residues. CDR1 WNHNN and CDR2 SYGVQD come from the germline V gene (reference sequence). The V gene lost 8 bases and the J gene lost 4 bases, with 9 bases spanning the gap. The CDR3 protein is CASQVGYNEQFF. In DNA, the CDR3 is TGCGCCAGCCAAGTCGGGTACAATGAGCAGTTCTTC.

As regards this clone: Germline is not matched at one junction end, which may reflect a read error. V and J are TRBV7-8 and TRBJ2-3; possibly TRBD2 for D (6 bases). The CDR3 contains 12 residues. Germline loops: CDR1 SGHVS, CDR2 FQNEAQ. The CDR3 DNA follows: TGTGCCAGCAGCTTAGGAGCGGGCGGTAGATTATTT. It yields the protein CASSLGAGGRLF.

The V gene is TRBV14, the J gene TRBJ2-3, with TRBD1 as a possible D gene (5 bases). V lost 1 base and J 3 bases, leaving 8 bases between the germline ends. Per the germline V gene, CDR1 is SGHDN and CDR2 is FVKESK. This CDR3 is 14 amino acids long. CDR3 residues: CASSQVDRTDTQYF. CDR3 bases: TGTGCCAGCAGCCAAGTTGACAGAACAGATACGCAGTATTTT.

The chain recombines TRBV29-1 with TRBJ2-1; 13 bases are a match to TRBD2. Germline CDR1 and CDR2: SQVTM and ANQGSEA. There are 14 residues in the CDR3. Trimming took 5 bases from V and 9 from J; bases not matched to a gene: 7. The CDR3, as DNA: TGCAGCGTTCGGGGGACTAGCGGGAACGGTGAGCAGTTCTTC. Its translation: CSVRGTSGNGEQFF.

V is TRBV19 and J is TRBJ1-4; D is unresolved. CDR3 length: 11 residues. Germline V CDR1 and CDR2: LNHDA, SQIVND (reference sequence). Trimming stripped 6 bases from V and 16 bases from J, with 15 bases between. CDR3 coding DNA: TGTGCCAGTAGCTTCGGCGGGATTGAGTTTTTT. It codes for CASSFGGIEFF.

There are a few counts of this clone. The chain employs TRBV14 and TRBJ2-4; weak D call: TRBD1 (5 bases). CDR1 and CDR2 (germline): SGHDN, FVKESK. The V and J ends lost 5 bases and 6 bases respectively, with 8 bases between them. The CDR3 covers 12 residues. The CDR3 nucleotides read TGTGCCAGCAGCGTAACAGGAAACATTCAGTACTTC. This translates into CASSVTGNIQYF.

This rearrangement joins TRBV18 to TRBJ2-3; 11 positions agree with TRBD1. V dropped 1 base and J dropped 8; count of bases not matched to a gene: 8. Germline CDR1 reads KGHSH; CDR2 reads LQKENI. This CDR3 contains 16 residues. This CDR3 reads CASSPLGTGGELTQYF. CDR3 coding DNA: TGTGCCAGCTCACCACTAGGGACAGGGGGAGAACTTACGCAGTATTTT.

Details on this clone: At one of its ends the junction is not consistent with the germline gene, which may arise from a read error. This rearrangement joins TRBV6-1 to TRBJ1-5; possibly TRBD1 for D (6 bases). Germline values: CDR1 MNHNS, CDR2 SASEGT. The CDR3 is 13 residues long. The CDR3 DNA is TGTGCCGGCAGTGAAGCAGGGGATCAGCCCCAGCATTTT. Amino acid sequence: CAGSEAGDQPQHF.

The rearrangement links TRBV27 to TRBJ2-6; D gene ambiguous. This CDR3 is 13 amino acids long. Per the germline V gene, CDR1 is MNHEY and CDR2 is SMNVEV (reference sequence). Between the trimmed V and J ends, which lost 6 bases and 1 base, there was a span of 4 bases. CDR3 sequence: CASRLSGANVLTF. The CDR3 nucleotides read TGTGCCAGCAGACTATCTGGGGCCAACGTCCTGACTTTC. Using reference TRBV27 and TRBJ2-6 for the parts outside the CDR3, the full variable domain is EAQVTQNPRYLITVTGKKLTVTCSQNMNHEYMSWYRQDPGLGLRQIYYSMNVEVTDKGDVPEGYKVSRKEKRNFPLILESPSPNQTSLYFCASRLSGANVLTFGAGSRLTVL.

This chain joins TRBV5-4 and TRBJ2-7, with a possible D match to TRBD2 (6 bases). The CDR3 is 13 residues long. V was clipped by 4 bases and J by 3 bases, with 11 bases between them. CDR1 SGHNT and CDR2 YYREEE come from the germline V gene (reference sequence). CDR3 in DNA: TGTGCCAGCAGCCCGCGTAGCGGCTACGAGCAGTACTTC. Its protein is CASSPRSGYEQYF.

The rearrangement links TRBV5-8 to TRBJ1-5, with a weak D call TRBD1 (6 bases). CDR3 length equals 14 residues. V shed 8 bases and J shed 2 bases, with 14 bases lying between them. Germline loops: CDR1 SGHTS, CDR2 YDEGEE. This chain's CDR3 is CASSTGFRNQPQHF. The CDR3 DNA sequence: TGTGCCAGTTCCACAGGGTTTCGCAATCAGCCCCAGCATTTT.